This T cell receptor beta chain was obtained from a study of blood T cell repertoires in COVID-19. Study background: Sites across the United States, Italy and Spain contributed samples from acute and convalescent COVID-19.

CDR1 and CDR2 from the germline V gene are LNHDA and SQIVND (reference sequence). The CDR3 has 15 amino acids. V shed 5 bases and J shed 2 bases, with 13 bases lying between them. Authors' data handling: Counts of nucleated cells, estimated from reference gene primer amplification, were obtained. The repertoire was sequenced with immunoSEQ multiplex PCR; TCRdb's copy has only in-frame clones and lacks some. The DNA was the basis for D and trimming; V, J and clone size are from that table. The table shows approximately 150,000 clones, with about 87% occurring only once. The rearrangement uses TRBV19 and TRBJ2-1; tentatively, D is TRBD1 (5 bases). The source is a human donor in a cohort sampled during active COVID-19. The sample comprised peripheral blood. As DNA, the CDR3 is TGTGCCAGTAGTTCGGACACGCACGCCTACAATGAGCAGTTCTTC. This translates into CASSSDTHAYNEQFF.